The next 14 T cell receptor beta chains were all read from a single sample in a study of blood T cell repertoires in COVID-19. The assay was immunoSEQ multiplex PCR, and TCRdb's table has in-frame clones only and misses some. The table lists 250,000 to 300,000 clones, about nine tenths of them singletons. Sequencing was done on a sample of PBMCs or T cells enriched from blood (not recorded which). The origin of the receptors is a woman aged 55-70 years who had recovered from COVID-19.

The chain employs TRBV7-6 and TRBJ1-3; 7 nucleotides align to TRBD1. This CDR3 comprises 16 residues. Germline V gene sequence: CDR1 SGHVS, CDR2 FNYEAQ. V shed 5 bases and J 1 base; nucleotides not matched to a gene: 8. This chain's CDR3 is CASSAKLTGSGNTIYF. In DNA form, the CDR3 reads TGTGCCAGCAGCGCGAAGTTGACAGGGTCTGGAAACACCATATATTTT.

The V and J genes are TRBV19 and TRBJ1-5; D might be TRBD1 (5 bases). V was cut by 8 bases and J by 2 bases, with 7 bases left in between. The germline V gene encodes CDR1 LNHDA and CDR2 SQIVND (reference sequence). This CDR3 has 12 residues. The CDR3 DNA is TGTGCCAGTCGACAGCGCAATCAGCCCCAGCATTTT. Residues: CASRQRNQPQHF. Filled out from reference TRBV19 and TRBJ1-5, the complete variable domain reads DGGITQSPKYLFRKEGQNVTLSCEQNLNHDAMYWYRQDPGQGLRLIYYSQIVNDFQKGDIAEGYSVSREKKESFPLTVTSAQKNPTAFYLCASRQRNQPQHFGDGTRLSIL.

This chain links TRBV27 with TRBJ1-5; D gene ambiguous. The CDR3 runs to 13 residues. Germline CDR1 and CDR2: MNHEY and SMNVEV (reference sequence). The V end was cut by 2 bases, the J end by 4 bases, with 6 bases between. CDR3 amino acids: CASSLQKNQPQHF. CDR3 sequence (DNA): TGTGCCAGCAGTTTACAGAAGAATCAGCCCCAGCATTTT.

This clone was observed a handful of times. The chain joins TRBV7-6 to TRBJ2-5; D is ambiguous. The CDR3 sequence is 16 residues long. Germline values: CDR1 SGHVS, CDR2 FNYEAQ. Trimming removed 5 bases from V and 0 bases from J, with 16 bases in between. The CDR3 coding sequence is TGTGCCAGCAGCCCGATGCGAAGAGGCGACCAAGAGACCCAGTACTTC. Residues: CASSPMRRGDQETQYF. Supplemented by reference TRBV7-6 and TRBJ2-5, the full variable domain reads GAGVSQSPRYKVTKRGQDVALRCDPISGHVSLYWYRQALGQGPEFLTYFNYEAQQDKSGLPNDRFSAERPEGSISTLTIQRTEQRDSAMYRCASSPMRRGDQETQYFGPGTRLLVL.

The chain links TRBV28 to TRBJ2-7, with 12 positions matching TRBD1. Germline V gene sequence: CDR1 MDHEN, CDR2 SYDVKM. The V gene end was trimmed by 10 bases and the J gene end by 0 bases; junction bases not matched to a gene: 10. The CDR3 runs 16 residues. For the CDR3, the DNA is TGTGCCACCCTTTTAGGGACAGGGGGCGGCTCCTACGAGCAGTACTTC. This encodes CATLLGTGGGSYEQYF.

In nucleotides, the CDR3 is TGTGCCAGCAGCCAACTTACTACAGGGGCCAATGGCTACACCTTC. Encoded protein: CASSQLTTGANGYTF. The rearrangement links TRBV3-1 (or the pseudogene TRBV3-2) to TRBJ1-2; 7 bases are shared with TRBD1. The CDR3 consists of 15 residues. The J segment lost 6 bases and the V segment lost 2 bases, leaving 9 bases of the junction unmatched. Germline-derived CDR1 and CDR2 are LGHDT and YNNKEL (reference sequence).

V and J are TRBV7-6 and TRBJ1-5; perhaps TRBD1 as D (5 bases). V dropped 1 base and J dropped 2 bases, with 9 bases sitting between them. The CDR3 loop spans 15 amino acids. Germline-derived CDR1 and CDR2 are SGHVS and FNYEAQ. CDR3 in DNA: TGTGCCAGCAGCTTAGATATCAGGGGCAATCAGCCCCAGCATTTT. Encoded protein: CASSLDIRGNQPQHF.

The sample holds a few counts of this clone. The chain combines TRBV11-2 with TRBJ2-1; 10 nucleotides match TRBD2. CDR3 length: 14 residues. The V gene end was trimmed by 8 bases and the J gene end by 7 bases; junction bases not matched to a gene: 8. Germline assignment: CDR1 SGHAT and CDR2 FQNNGV. Here the CDR3 reads CASGPSGSWNEQFF. The CDR3 DNA reads as TGTGCCAGCGGCCCTAGCGGGAGTTGGAATGAGCAGTTCTTC.

The CDR3 region has the DNA TGTGCCACCAGTGACCCGGGACTGATGAATGAAAAACTGTTTTTT. Protein sequence: CATSDPGLMNEKLFF. V and J are TRBV24-1 and TRBJ1-4, with D perhaps matching TRBD1 (5 bases). Germline V gene data show CDR1 as KGHDR and CDR2 as SFDVKD. The CDR3 is 15 residues long. Trimming cost V 4 bases and J 5 bases, with 13 bases left between them.

This CDR3 reads CASSVDGRDTDTQYF. The CDR3 region has the DNA TGTGCCAGCAGCGTAGACGGCAGGGACACAGATACGCAGTATTTT. The V gene is TRBV9, the J gene TRBJ2-3, with a weak D call TRBD1 (5 bases). The CDR3 consists of 15 residues. Per germline, CDR1 SGDLS and CDR2 YYNGEE. Deletions cut 0 bases from V and 2 bases from J, with 10 bases between.

The genes are TRBV7-8 and TRBJ1-5; tentative D call: TRBD1 (6 bases). The CDR3 runs to 15 residues. V lost 5 bases and J 3 bases, leaving 14 bases between the germline ends. Germline V gene lookup returns CDR1 SGHVS and CDR2 FQNEAQ. The CDR3 DNA follows: TGTGCCAGCAGCCCATCGCGGACAGACAATCAGCCCCAGCATTTT. Encoded protein: CASSPSRTDNQPQHF.

This chain joins TRBV19 and TRBJ1-1, with D unresolved. CDR1 and CDR2 from the germline V gene are LNHDA and SQIVND (reference sequence). This CDR3 has 14 amino acids. V dropped 9 bases and J dropped 5 bases, with 19 bases sitting between them. CDR3 bases: TGTGCCAGCAGCGGTGGAGGGTCGGGGACTGAAGCTTTCTTT. It is translated as CASSGGGSGTEAFF.

The CDR3 here is CASSRDRTGRELFF. The CDR3 nucleotides read TGTGCCAGCAGTAGGGACAGGACAGGACGGGAGCTGTTTTTT. The J gene is TRBJ2-2, the V gene TRBV6-4, with 8 bases lining up with TRBD1. Germline trimming cut 5 bases from V and 9 bases from J; bases unmatched to any gene: 8. Germline CDR1 reads MRHNA; CDR2 reads SNTAGT. The CDR3 is 14 residues long.

This sequence joins TRBV7-6 and TRBJ1-3; no clear D gene. The germline V gene has CDR1 SGHVS and CDR2 FNYEAQ. Trimming took 5 bases from V and 1 from J, leaving 9 bases between them. The CDR3 runs 14 residues. CDR3 sequence (DNA): TGTGCCAGCAGCGGAGCCACATCTGGAAACACCATATATTTT. Encoded protein: CASSGATSGNTIYF.